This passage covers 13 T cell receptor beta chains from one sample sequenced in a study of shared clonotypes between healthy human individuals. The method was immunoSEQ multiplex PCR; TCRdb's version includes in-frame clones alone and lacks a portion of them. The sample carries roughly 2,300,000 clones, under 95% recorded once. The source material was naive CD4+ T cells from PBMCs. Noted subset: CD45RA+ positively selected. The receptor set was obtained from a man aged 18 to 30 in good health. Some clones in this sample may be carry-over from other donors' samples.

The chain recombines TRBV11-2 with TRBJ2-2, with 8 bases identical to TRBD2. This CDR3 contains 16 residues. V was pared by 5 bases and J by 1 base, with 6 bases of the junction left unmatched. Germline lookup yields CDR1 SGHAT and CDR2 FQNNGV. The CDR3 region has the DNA TGTGCCAGCAGCCCGCTCAGCGGGAGGAACACCGGGGAGCTGTTTTTT. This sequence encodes CASSPLSGRNTGELFF.

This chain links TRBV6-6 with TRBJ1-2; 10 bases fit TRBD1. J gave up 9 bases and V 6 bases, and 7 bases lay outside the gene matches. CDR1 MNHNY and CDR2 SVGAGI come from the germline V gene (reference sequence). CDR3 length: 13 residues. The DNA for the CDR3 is TGTGCCAGCAGCGGGGGACAGGGGCCCAGCTACACCTTC. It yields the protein CASSGGQGPSYTF.

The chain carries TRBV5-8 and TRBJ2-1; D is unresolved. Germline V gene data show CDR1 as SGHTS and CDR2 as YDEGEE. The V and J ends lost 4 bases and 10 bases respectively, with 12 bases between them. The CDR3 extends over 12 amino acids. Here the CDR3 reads CASSPFGWEQFF. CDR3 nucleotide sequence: TGTGCCAGCAGCCCCTTTGGTTGGGAGCAGTTCTTC.

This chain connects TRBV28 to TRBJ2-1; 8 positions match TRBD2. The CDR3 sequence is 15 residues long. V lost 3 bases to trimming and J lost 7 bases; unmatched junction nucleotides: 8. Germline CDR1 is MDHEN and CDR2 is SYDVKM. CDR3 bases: TGTGCCAGCAGTTTGGTAGCGGGACATCCTAATGAGCAGTTCTTC. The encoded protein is CASSLVAGHPNEQFF.

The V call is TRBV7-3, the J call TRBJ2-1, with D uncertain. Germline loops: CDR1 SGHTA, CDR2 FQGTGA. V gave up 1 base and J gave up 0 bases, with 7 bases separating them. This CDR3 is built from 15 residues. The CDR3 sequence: CASSLKAGSYNEQFF. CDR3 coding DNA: TGTGCCAGCAGCTTAAAGGCCGGCTCCTACAATGAGCAGTTCTTC.

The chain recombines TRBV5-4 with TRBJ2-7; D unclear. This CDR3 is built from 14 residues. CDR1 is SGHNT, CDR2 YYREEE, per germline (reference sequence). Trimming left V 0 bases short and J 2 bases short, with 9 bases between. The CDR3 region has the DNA TGTGCCAGCAGCTTGGGGTCTGTTACCTACGAGCAGTACTTC. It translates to CASSLGSVTYEQYF.

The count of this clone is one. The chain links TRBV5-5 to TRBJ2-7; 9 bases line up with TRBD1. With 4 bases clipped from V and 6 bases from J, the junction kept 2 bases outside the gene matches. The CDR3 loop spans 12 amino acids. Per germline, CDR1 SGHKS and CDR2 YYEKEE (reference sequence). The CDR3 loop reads CASSPDRGEQYF. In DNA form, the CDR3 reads TGTGCCAGCAGCCCGGACAGGGGCGAGCAGTACTTC.

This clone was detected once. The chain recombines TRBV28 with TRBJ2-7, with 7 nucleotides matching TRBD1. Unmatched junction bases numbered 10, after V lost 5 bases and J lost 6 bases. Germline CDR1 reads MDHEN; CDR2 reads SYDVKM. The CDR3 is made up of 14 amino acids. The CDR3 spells CASSPPGQLFEQYF. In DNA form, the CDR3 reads TGTGCCAGCAGTCCACCGGGACAGCTCTTCGAGCAGTACTTC.

The CDR3 loop is CASSSAQPNQPQHF. CDR3 coding DNA: TGTGCCAGCAGTTCGGCACAACCCAATCAGCCCCAGCATTTT. The chain couples TRBV28 to TRBJ1-5; D remains unclear. V lost 4 bases and J lost 3, with 10 bases in between. CDR3 length: 14 amino acids. Germline loops: CDR1 MDHEN, CDR2 SYDVKM.

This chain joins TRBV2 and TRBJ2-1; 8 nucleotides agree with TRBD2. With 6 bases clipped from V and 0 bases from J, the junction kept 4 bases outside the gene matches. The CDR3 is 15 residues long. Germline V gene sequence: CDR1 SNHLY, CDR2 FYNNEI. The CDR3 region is CASRISGSSYNEQFF. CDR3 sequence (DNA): TGTGCCAGCAGAATAAGCGGGAGCTCCTACAATGAGCAGTTCTTC.

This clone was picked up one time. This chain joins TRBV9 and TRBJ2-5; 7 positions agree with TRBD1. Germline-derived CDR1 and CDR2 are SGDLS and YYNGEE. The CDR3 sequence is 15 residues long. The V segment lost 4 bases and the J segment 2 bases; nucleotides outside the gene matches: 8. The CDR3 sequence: CASSPRGQIQETQYF. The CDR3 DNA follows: TGTGCCAGCAGCCCCCGGGGACAGATTCAAGAGACCCAGTACTTC.

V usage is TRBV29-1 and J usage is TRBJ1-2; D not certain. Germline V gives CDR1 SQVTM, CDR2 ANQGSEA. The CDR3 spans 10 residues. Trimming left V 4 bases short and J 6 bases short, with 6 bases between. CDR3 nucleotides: TGCAGCGTTGTAGGTAATGGCTACACCTTC. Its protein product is CSVVGNGYTF.

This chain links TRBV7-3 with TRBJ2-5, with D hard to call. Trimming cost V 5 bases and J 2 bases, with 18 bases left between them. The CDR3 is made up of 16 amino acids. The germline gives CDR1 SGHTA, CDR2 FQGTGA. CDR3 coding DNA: TGTGCCAGCAGCCCACCGGAGCGCCCACCACAAGAGACCCAGTACTTC. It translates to CASSPPERPPQETQYF.